These T cell receptor beta chains were read from a single sample in a study of T cell changes during pregnancy in multiple sclerosis. The method was immunoSEQ multiplex PCR; TCRdb's version includes in-frame clones alone and lacks a portion of them. Of fewer than 70,000 clones in the sample, approximately 92% were seen once. The starting material was CD8+ T cells from peripheral blood mononuclear cells, obtained in the third trimester of pregnancy. These receptors were collected from a female donor in good health, enrolled as a control in a pregnancy study. CDR3s include the opening cysteine and the closing phenylalanine or tryptophan. Each record gives: clone size, V gene, D gene, J gene, CDR3 protein, CDR3 DNA. A D gene is named only where the DNA matches it firmly. Not all rows give a size; the values are once, few, many and, for expanded clones, a class.

clone_size: -; v_call: TRBV4-3; d_call: TRBD1; j_call: TRBJ2-7; cdr3_aa: CASSQGQGVHEQYF; cdr3_nt: TGCGCCAGCAGCCAGGGCCAGGGGGTCCACGAGCAGTACTTC
clone_size: once; v_call: TRBV5-1; d_call: -; j_call: TRBJ1-1; cdr3_aa: CASSLEGANTEAFF; cdr3_nt: TGCGCCAGCAGCTTGGAAGGGGCGAACACTGAAGCTTTCTTT
clone_size: -; v_call: TRBV9; d_call: -; j_call: TRBJ2-6; cdr3_aa: CASSVARSASGANVLTF; cdr3_nt: TGTGCCAGCAGCGTAGCTAGGTCTGCCTCTGGGGCCAACGTCCTGACTTTC
clone_size: -; v_call: TRBV27; d_call: TRBD1; j_call: TRBJ1-2; cdr3_aa: CASSGTGGNNYGYTF; cdr3_nt: TGTGCCAGCAGTGGGACAGGGGGGAATAACTATGGCTACACCTTC
clone_size: -; v_call: TRBV6-6; d_call: -; j_call: TRBJ1-1; cdr3_aa: CASTRGVTEAFF; cdr3_nt: TGTGCCAGCACCAGGGGAGTCACTGAAGCTTTCTTT
clone_size: -; v_call: TRBV7-2; d_call: TRBD2; j_call: TRBJ2-1; cdr3_aa: CASSLKGLAGGAIYNEQFF; cdr3_nt: TGTGCCAGCAGCTTGAAGGGACTAGCGGGGGGAGCTATATACAATGAGCAGTTCTTC
clone_size: -; v_call: TRBV30; d_call: -; j_call: TRBJ1-2; cdr3_aa: CAWSNRQILNYGYTF; cdr3_nt: TGTGCCTGGAGTAACAGACAGATTCTAAACTATGGCTACACCTTC
clone_size: -; v_call: TRBV11-1; d_call: -; j_call: TRBJ2-5; cdr3_aa: CASSSTSGEGETQYF; cdr3_nt: -
clone_size: once; v_call: TRBV9; d_call: -; j_call: TRBJ2-7; cdr3_aa: CASSVGNTYEQYF; cdr3_nt: TGTGCCAGCAGCGTAGGAAACACCTACGAGCAGTACTTC
clone_size: -; v_call: TRBV7-9; d_call: -; j_call: TRBJ2-2; cdr3_aa: CASSPTDYGLNTGELFF; cdr3_nt: TGTGCCAGCAGCCCCACCGACTACGGACTTAACACCGGGGAGCTGTTTTTT
clone_size: -; v_call: TRBV4-1; d_call: TRBD1; j_call: TRBJ1-2; cdr3_aa: CASSQETGDYGYTF; cdr3_nt: TGCGCCAGCAGCCAAGAGACAGGGGACTATGGCTACACCTTC
clone_size: -; v_call: TRBV6-4; d_call: TRBD1; j_call: TRBJ2-1; cdr3_aa: CASMKGQGEGDEQFF; cdr3_nt: TGTGCCAGCATGAAAGGACAGGGCGAAGGCGATGAGCAGTTCTTC
clone_size: -; v_call: TRBV4-2; d_call: TRBD2; j_call: TRBJ2-1; cdr3_aa: CASSQDLLAGDNEQFF; cdr3_nt: TGTGCCAGCAGCCAAGATCTACTAGCGGGGGACAATGAGCAGTTCTTC
clone_size: -; v_call: TRBV11-2; d_call: -; j_call: TRBJ2-5; cdr3_aa: CASSTRSQQETQYF; cdr3_nt: TGTGCCAGCAGCACTCGTAGCCAACAAGAGACCCAGTACTTC
clone_size: -; v_call: TRBV12-5; d_call: -; j_call: TRBJ2-7; cdr3_aa: CASGLTEYEQYF; cdr3_nt: TGTGCTAGTGGTTTGACAGAGTACGAGCAGTACTTC
clone_size: few; v_call: TRBV30; d_call: -; j_call: TRBJ1-4; cdr3_aa: CAWTAMGGEKLFF; cdr3_nt: TGTGCCTGGACGGCAATGGGAGGTGAAAAACTGTTTTTT
clone_size: -; v_call: TRBV6-1; d_call: TRBD1; j_call: TRBJ2-1; cdr3_aa: CASTDRDNYNEQFF; cdr3_nt: TGTGCCAGCACCGACAGGGACAATTACAATGAGCAGTTCTTC
clone_size: once; v_call: TRBV7-9; d_call: TRBD1; j_call: TRBJ1-1; cdr3_aa: CASSSGTGVLNTEAFF; cdr3_nt: TGTGCCAGCAGTTCCGGGACAGGGGTCCTGAACACTGAAGCTTTCTTT
clone_size: -; v_call: TRBV6-5; d_call: TRBD1; j_call: TRBJ1-1; cdr3_aa: CASSRTGGANTEAFF; cdr3_nt: TGTGCCAGCAGTCGGACAGGGGGCGCGAACACTGAAGCTTTCTTT
clone_size: -; v_call: TRBV7-9; d_call: -; j_call: TRBJ2-5; cdr3_aa: CASSPPAGWETQYF; cdr3_nt: TGTGCCAGCAGCCCCCCCGCAGGGTGGGAGACCCAGTACTTC
clone_size: -; v_call: TRBV5-1; d_call: -; j_call: TRBJ2-2; cdr3_aa: CASSLNPGGAGELFF; cdr3_nt: TGCGCCAGCAGCTTAAACCCCGGGGGAGCCGGGGAGCTGTTTTTT
clone_size: once; v_call: TRBV4-3; d_call: -; j_call: TRBJ1-1; cdr3_aa: CASSPGRGSEAFF; cdr3_nt: TGCGCCAGCAGCCCGGGGAGGGGTTCTGAAGCTTTCTTT
clone_size: -; v_call: TRBV27; d_call: -; j_call: TRBJ1-6; cdr3_aa: CASSLLGPRDSPLHF; cdr3_nt: TGTGCCAGCAGTTTATTGGGCCCTCGTGATTCACCCCTCCACTTT
clone_size: -; v_call: TRBV9; d_call: -; j_call: TRBJ1-1; cdr3_aa: CASSAGLNTEAFF; cdr3_nt: TGTGCCAGCAGCGCCGGTTTGAACACTGAAGCTTTCTTT
clone_size: -; v_call: TRBV30; d_call: TRBD2; j_call: TRBJ2-3; cdr3_aa: CAWSVGSGGKDTQYF; cdr3_nt: TGTGCCTGGAGTGTAGGTAGCGGGGGGAAAGATACGCAGTATTTT
clone_size: -; v_call: TRBV27; d_call: -; j_call: TRBJ1-2; cdr3_aa: CASNSPNYGYTF; cdr3_nt: TGTGCCAGCAATTCTCCTAACTATGGCTACACCTTC
clone_size: -; v_call: TRBV6-6; d_call: TRBD1; j_call: TRBJ2-5; cdr3_aa: CASSYSDRGGIETQYF; cdr3_nt: TGTGCCAGCAGTTACTCGGACAGGGGCGGAATAGAGACCCAGTACTTC